This T cell receptor beta chain derives from a study of blood T cell repertoires in COVID-19. Looking at the study overall: Samples of COVID-19 (acute and convalescent) were obtained from the United States, Italy and Spain. Nucleic acid was either cDNA or gDNA, and it came from T cells, B-cell-depleted T cells, or PBMCs.

Only in-frame clones appear in the TCRdb table, and some are missing; sequencing was by immunoSEQ multiplex PCR. This table holds over 200,000 clones, about nine tenths found once. Enrollees, about 18 to 90 years old, lived in approximately 25 US areas. Grouping used clinical history reported by participants in a survey and questionnaire. From germline, CDR1 is SEHNR and CDR2 FQNEAQ (reference sequence). CDR3 length: 12 amino acids. V shed 5 bases and J shed 3 bases, with 5 bases lying between them. The sequenced sample consisted of PBMCs or T cells enriched from blood (not recorded which). This chain connects TRBV7-9 to TRBJ1-3, with D unresolved. This receptor was obtained from a man aged 25-40 years who had recovered from COVID-19. The CDR3 here is CASSPNGNTIYF. The CDR3 coding sequence is TGTGCCAGCAGCCCCAATGGAAACACCATATATTTT.